The sequence of this T cell receptor beta chain was determined in a study of radiation and T cells in renal cell carcinoma. Whole-study findings and limits: In blood, top tumor clones expanded by 2 weeks, shrinking by 4.

Time point here: blood 4 weeks post-SBRT, at nephrectomy. Indicated treatment: 15 Gy SBRT to primary tumor, nephrectomy 4 weeks later. Profiled with immunoSEQ multiplex PCR; TCRdb holds only in-frame clones, not every one. The sample lists roughly 82,000 clones; approximately 90% were seen once. The CDR3 contains 15 residues. Germline V gene data show CDR1 as MDHEN and CDR2 as SYDVKM. V shed 4 bases, J shed 3 bases, and the junction held 6 bases outside the gene matches. Concerning this clone: Its antigen is unidentified.

The genes are TRBV28 and TRBJ1-5; 7 nucleotides match TRBD1. The receptor comes from a woman in her 70s with renal cell carcinoma. This specimen was blood, taken from a patient whose treatment included radiotherapy and nephrectomy. As DNA, the CDR3 is TGTGCCAGCAGTTCCCTCGACAGGGACAATCAGCCCCAGCATTTT. It codes for CASSSLDRDNQPQHF.